One TCR beta chain is described in this entry. The antigen is undetermined. Method: immunoSEQ multiplex PCR; TCRdb's copy keeps in-frame clones and lacks some. The repertoire holds 110,000 to 150,000 clones, with approximately 93% as singletons. This record comes from a study of cytomegalovirus exposure and HLA in healthy donors. Study-wide context: The same platform was used for the roughly 120 validation repertoires and the 500 to 700 first-cohort repertoires, a later analysis reported. Findings and caveats of the study: Reports described diagnosis of cytomegalovirus status by the classifier as highly specific and sensitive. Cytomegalovirus-associated status was assigned to about 170 TCR beta chains. Among TCR sequences, most were rare, though some public TCRs appeared in many donors.

The V gene lost 0 bases and the J gene lost 4 bases, with 10 bases spanning the gap. CDR3 length: 15 residues. Germline V gene lookup returns CDR1 LGHNA and CDR2 YSLEER. The chain combines TRBV4-3 with TRBJ2-1; D ambiguous. The source of this sequence is a man aged 18 to 30 in good health and CMV-seronegative. What was sequenced was PBMCs. The CDR3 sequence is CASSQDSAGYNEQFF. The CDR3 nucleotides read TGCGCCAGCAGCCAAGATTCGGCAGGATACAATGAGCAGTTCTTC.